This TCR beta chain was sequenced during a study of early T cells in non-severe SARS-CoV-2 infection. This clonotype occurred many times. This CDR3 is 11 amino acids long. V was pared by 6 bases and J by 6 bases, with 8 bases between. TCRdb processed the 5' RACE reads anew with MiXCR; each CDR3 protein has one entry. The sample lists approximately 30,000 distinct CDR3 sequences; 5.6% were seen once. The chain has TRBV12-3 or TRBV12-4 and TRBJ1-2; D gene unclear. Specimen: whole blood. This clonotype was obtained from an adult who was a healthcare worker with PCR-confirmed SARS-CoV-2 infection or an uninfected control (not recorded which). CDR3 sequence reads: CASRALNGYTF. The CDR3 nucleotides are TGTGCCAGCAGGGCCCTAAATGGCTACACCTTC.